The 31 T cell receptor beta chains below were found in one sample sequenced in a study of blood T cell repertoires in COVID-19. Sequencing used immunoSEQ multiplex PCR; TCRdb keeps in-frame clones, though not all of them. The sample holds some 670,000 clones, approximately 90% seen once. The specimen sequenced was peripheral blood. Source of these receptors: a woman between 18 and 29 years old with acute or convalescent COVID-19.

V usage is TRBV9 and J usage is TRBJ1-5; 11 nucleotides agree with TRBD1. Trimming at V came to 4 bases and at J to 6 bases, leaving 6 bases not matched to a gene. CDR1 is SGDLS and CDR2 is YYNGEE in the germline V gene. The CDR3 consists of 15 residues. The CDR3 nucleotides are TGTGCCAGCAGCCCTCGTGGGACAGGGGGTCAGCCCCAGCATTTT. Protein: CASSPRGTGGQPQHF. Supplemented by reference TRBV9 and TRBJ1-5, the full variable domain reads DSGVTQTPKHLITATGQRVTLRCSPRSGDLSVYWYQQSLDQGLQFLIQYYNGEERAKGNILERFSAQQFPDLHSELNLSSLELGDSALYFCASSPRGTGGQPQHFGDGTRLSIL.

This clone showed up just a few times. This rearrangement joins TRBV5-8 to TRBJ2-2; a weak D match, TRBD1 (6 bases). Germline V CDR1 and CDR2: SGHTS, YDEGEE. This CDR3 spans 16 amino acids. Trimming took off 4 bases at V and 2 bases at J, with 15 bases between the two ends. This CDR3 is CASSPWGLLNTGELFF. The CDR3 DNA follows: TGTGCCAGCAGCCCGTGGGGGCTACTCAACACCGGGGAGCTGTTTTTT.

The V gene is TRBV28, the J gene TRBJ2-2; the D gene is possibly TRBD1 (5 bases). Trimming shortened V by 4 bases and J by 4 bases, and 13 bases separated the two germline ends. Looked up from germline, CDR1 is MDHEN and CDR2 is SYDVKM. The CDR3 loop spans 15 amino acids. The CDR3, as DNA: TGTGCCAGCAGTTCAATGGGGCAGTCCACCGGGGAGCTGTTTTTT. This encodes CASSSMGQSTGELFF.

CDR3 nucleotides: TGTGCCAGCAGCGTTGTTGGACGGGGGGGTTATGGCTACACCTTC. It is translated as CASSVVGRGGYGYTF. V usage is TRBV9 and J usage is TRBJ1-2; TRBD1 might be the D (5 bases). Between the trimmed V and J ends, which lost 2 bases and 5 bases, there was a span of 16 bases. Germline CDR1 is SGDLS and CDR2 is YYNGEE. This CDR3 has 15 residues.

CDR3 loop: CASSQGRLDSSNQPQHF. The CDR3 bases are TGCGCCAGCAGCCAAGGCCGGTTAGACAGTAGCAATCAGCCCCAGCATTTT. The chain uses TRBV4-1 and TRBJ1-5; possibly TRBD1 for D (5 bases). Trimming left V 1 base short and J 0 bases short, with 13 bases between. The germline V gene encodes CDR1 MGHRA and CDR2 YSYEKL. This CDR3 spans 17 amino acids.

As DNA, the CDR3 is TGTGCCAGCAGCGCCGGGAGGGGAGGCTACGAGCAGTACTTC. This translates into CASSAGRGGYEQYF. The chain recombines TRBV7-8 with TRBJ2-7; the match to TRBD2 covers 8 bases. Germline values: CDR1 SGHVS, CDR2 FQNEAQ. V was pared by 5 bases and J by 3 bases, with 6 bases of the junction left unmatched. The CDR3 is 14 residues long.

The chain recombines TRBV6-5 with TRBJ1-4; D is unresolved. Trimming shortened V by 0 bases and J by 11 bases, and 13 bases separated the two germline ends. In germline, CDR1 is MNHEY, CDR2 SVGAGI. The CDR3 is made up of 14 amino acids. The CDR3 region has the DNA TGTGCCAGCAGTTACTCGAACCCCCCCGGGAAACTGTTTTTT. Encoded protein: CASSYSNPPGKLFF.

The rearrangement joins TRBV9 to TRBJ2-3, with D maybe TRBD2 (6 bases). V gave up 0 bases and J gave up 4 bases, with 15 bases separating them. This CDR3 is 16 amino acids long. CDR1 is SGDLS, CDR2 YYNGEE, per germline. The CDR3 reads CASSVVPGVGADTQYF. Written as DNA, the CDR3 is TGTGCCAGCAGCGTAGTGCCGGGGGTAGGGGCAGATACGCAGTATTTT.

This rearrangement joins TRBV6-5 to TRBJ1-1; no firm D call. The CDR3 length is 13 residues. Germline V gene sequence: CDR1 MNHEY, CDR2 SVGAGI. V was pared by 10 bases and J by 4 bases, with 16 bases between. In nucleotides, the CDR3 is TGTGCCATTCAACGCACAGTGAGCACTGAAGCTTTCTTT. It translates to CAIQRTVSTEAFF.

The chain joins TRBV11-2 to TRBJ1-3, with D possibly TRBD1 on 5 matching bases. The CDR3 has 17 residues. V dropped 5 bases and J dropped 2 bases, with 19 bases sitting between them. The V gene's germline CDR1 is SGHAT and CDR2 FQNNGV. CDR3 bases: TGTGCCAGCAGCCCCGGGGCGCGGGGAGGAGCTGGAAACACCATATATTTT. Amino acids: CASSPGARGGAGNTIYF.

J is TRBJ1-2 and V is TRBV4-1, with a weak D call TRBD1 (5 bases). CDR1 is MGHRA and CDR2 is YSYEKL in the germline V gene. The CDR3 loop spans 15 amino acids. Trimming pared 1 base from V and 4 bases from J, leaving 13 bases between. The CDR3 DNA is TGCGCCAGCAGCCAAGTAGGGGCGACCTTCTATGGCTACACCTTC. The encoded protein is CASSQVGATFYGYTF.

V and J are TRBV28 and TRBJ1-1; 9 nucleotides agree with TRBD1. The V gene end was trimmed by 10 bases and the J gene end by 0 bases; junction bases not matched to a gene: 12. Germline CDR1 and CDR2: MDHEN and SYDVKM. The CDR3 extends over 16 amino acids. CDR3 residues: CAIVSGTGLMNTEAFF. CDR3 in DNA: TGTGCCATCGTCTCCGGGACAGGGCTTATGAACACTGAAGCTTTCTTT.

This chain uses TRBV19 with TRBJ1-1, with D tentatively TRBD1 (6 bases). Trimming took 5 bases from V and 7 from J, leaving 20 bases between them. The CDR3 consists of 15 residues. Per germline, CDR1 LNHDA and CDR2 SQIVND (reference sequence). The chain's CDR3 is CASSWVTGNAGEAFF. The DNA of the CDR3 is TGTGCCAGTAGTTGGGTAACAGGGAATGCGGGTGAAGCTTTCTTT.

CDR3 region: CASSQDRGYSGNTIYF. Written as DNA, the CDR3 is TGCGCCAGCAGCCAAGATCGGGGATACTCTGGAAACACCATATATTTT. This chain links TRBV4-1 with TRBJ1-3; no firm D call. The V end was cut by 0 bases, the J end by 0 bases, with 9 bases between. Germline V CDR1 and CDR2: MGHRA, YSYEKL. The CDR3 sequence is 16 residues long.

This chain connects TRBV7-3 to TRBJ2-2; 8 bases line up with TRBD2. Looked up from germline, CDR1 is SGHTA and CDR2 is FQGTGA. V was pared by 7 bases and J by 5 bases, with 12 bases of the junction left unmatched. CDR3 length: 16 amino acids. For the CDR3, the DNA is TGTGCCAGCACCTCGCCCGGGGGGGCCTTAACCGGGGAGCTGTTTTTT. Residues: CASTSPGGALTGELFF.

The chain combines TRBV2 with TRBJ2-1; TRBD2 matches 7 bases. CDR1 and CDR2 from the germline V gene are SNHLY and FYNNEI. V shed 6 bases, J shed 7 bases, and the junction held 9 bases outside the gene matches. This CDR3 contains 14 residues. The CDR3 region has the DNA TGTGCCAGCAGCTATCCTCCGGGGGGAAATGAGCAGTTCTTC. This sequence encodes CASSYPPGGNEQFF.

The chain recombines TRBV6-5 with TRBJ2-7, with D maybe TRBD1 (5 bases). V gave up 7 bases and J gave up 4 bases, with 20 bases separating them. The CDR3 is 15 residues long. The V gene's germline CDR1 is MNHEY and CDR2 SVGAGI. The CDR3 nucleotides read TGTGCCAGCACCCCACAGGCCCTAAAAATTTACGAGCAGTACTTC. Residues: CASTPQALKIYEQYF.

This sequence joins TRBV9 and TRBJ1-2; 12 nucleotides match TRBD1. Germline CDR1 reads SGDLS; CDR2 reads YYNGEE. The CDR3 consists of 16 residues. J lost 8 bases, V lost 3 bases, and 11 bases had no gene match. CDR3 coding DNA: TGTGCCAGCAGCGACGGCCGGGACAGGGGGCGCGGGGGCTACACCTTC. Its protein is CASSDGRDRGRGGYTF.

The chain couples TRBV28 to TRBJ1-1; 7 bases fit TRBD1. V trimming: 6 bases; J trimming: 5 bases; junction bases outside the gene matches: 9. CDR1 MDHEN and CDR2 SYDVKM come from the germline V gene. This CDR3 region has 14 residues. The CDR3: CASSPRQGRTEAFF. The CDR3, as DNA: TGTGCCAGCAGCCCCAGACAGGGCCGGACTGAAGCTTTCTTT.

The chain uses TRBV7-3 and TRBJ2-7; possibly TRBD2 for D (5 bases). Trimming took off 3 bases at V and 4 bases at J, with 16 bases between the two ends. The CDR3 spans 15 residues. Per germline, CDR1 SGHTA and CDR2 FQGTGA. CDR3 bases: TGTGCCAGCAGCTTTACTCCGGGATCCAGTTACGAGCAGTACTTC. Translated: CASSFTPGSSYEQYF.

The gene calls are TRBV19 and TRBJ2-3; 10 bases fit TRBD2. CDR3 length equals 15 residues. Germline CDR1 is LNHDA and CDR2 is SQIVND (reference sequence). The V and J ends lost 6 bases and 1 base, in that order; junction bases with no gene match: 4. This CDR3 is CASRATSGRTDTQYF. The DNA of the CDR3 is TGTGCCAGTAGGGCGACTAGCGGGCGCACAGATACGCAGTATTTT.

The chain combines TRBV29-1 with TRBJ1-6; D remains ambiguous. CDR3 length: 13 residues. CDR1 and CDR2 from the germline V gene are SQVTM and ANQGSEA. V lost 5 bases and J 5 bases, leaving 10 bases between the germline ends. The chain's CDR3 is CSVRAGNNSPLHF. DNA for the CDR3: TGCAGCGTTAGGGCGGGCAATAATTCACCCCTCCACTTT. The full variable domain, rest sourced from reference TRBV29-1 and TRBJ1-6, is SAVISQKPSRDICQRGTSLTIQCQVDSQVTMMFWYRQQPGQSLTLIATANQGSEATYESGFVIDKFPISRPNLTFSTLTVSNMSPEDSSIYLCSVRAGNNSPLHFGNGTRLTVT.

The chain is built from TRBV2 and TRBJ2-4; weak D call: TRBD1 (5 bases). CDR1 is SNHLY and CDR2 is FYNNEI in the germline V gene. The V end lost 1 base, the J end lost 7 bases, and 11 bases lay between the germline ends. This CDR3 has 14 residues. CDR3 nucleotides: TGTGCCAGCAGTGAAGGTTTAGGGGTGAACATTCAGTACTTC. Its protein product is CASSEGLGVNIQYF.

This clone was seen just once. The sample has other DNA sequences that encode this CDR3 too. This chain uses TRBV4-1 with TRBJ1-6; no definite D call. V was trimmed by 0 bases and J by 0 bases, leaving 6 bases between them. The CDR3 extends over 16 amino acids. Germline CDR1 is MGHRA and CDR2 is YSYEKL. The CDR3 nucleotides are TGCGCCAGCAGCCAAGACAGAAGCTCCTATAATTCACCCCTCCACTTT. As protein: CASSQDRSSYNSPLHF.

This chain connects TRBV5-4 to TRBJ1-2, with 9 bases aligning to TRBD1. There are 17 residues in the CDR3. CDR1 is SGHNT, CDR2 YYREEE, per germline (reference sequence). V dropped 1 base and J dropped 5; count of bases not matched to a gene: 12. CDR3 residues: CASSLWSPGQGQYGYTF. The CDR3 DNA reads TGTGCCAGCAGCTTGTGGTCCCCGGGACAGGGCCAATATGGCTACACCTTC.

The chain uses TRBV30 and TRBJ1-2, with unresolved D. CDR1 and CDR2 from the germline V gene are GTSNPN and SVGIG (reference sequence). The CDR3 sequence is 13 residues long. Trimming removed 0 bases from V and 2 bases from J, with 7 bases in between. In DNA, the CDR3 is TGTGCCTGGAGTGTAATAGCGAACTATGGCTACACCTTC. This codes for CAWSVIANYGYTF.

The chain joins TRBV15 to TRBJ2-2; the D gene is possibly TRBD1 (5 bases). The CDR3 is 14 residues long. CDR1 LNHNV and CDR2 YYDKDF come from the germline V gene (reference sequence). With 1 base removed from V and 8 bases from J, the gap between germline ends came to 11 bases. The CDR3 reads CATSRGLQGGELFF. CDR3 bases: TGTGCCACCAGCAGAGGGCTTCAGGGAGGGGAGCTGTTTTTT.

The chain carries TRBV28 and TRBJ2-3; TRBD1 agrees at 8 bases. Germline values: CDR1 MDHEN, CDR2 SYDVKM. The CDR3 consists of 17 residues. The J segment lost 4 bases and the V segment lost 4 bases, leaving 13 bases of the junction unmatched. CDR3 in DNA: TGTGCCAGCAGTTCCCAATACTCAGACAGGGGACCAGATACGCAGTATTTT. It encodes CASSSQYSDRGPDTQYF.

The rearrangement joins TRBV7-3 to TRBJ1-6; D is undetermined. Trimming removed 2 bases at V and 8 bases at J, with 7 bases between. Germline V gene sequence: CDR1 SGHTA, CDR2 FQGTGA. The CDR3 sequence is 13 residues long. The CDR3 coding sequence is TGTGCCAGCAGCTTAGGTCCGGATTCACCCCTCCACTTT. This sequence encodes CASSLGPDSPLHF.

The chain has TRBV19 and TRBJ2-5, with 7 bases identical to TRBD1. This CDR3 is 15 amino acids long. CDR1 LNHDA and CDR2 SQIVND come from the germline V gene (reference sequence). V dropped 1 base and J dropped 1; count of bases not matched to a gene: 3. CDR3 sequence (DNA): TGTGCCAGTAGTATAGGACAGGGCCCCCAAGAGACCCAGTACTTC. It codes for CASSIGQGPQETQYF.

This clone was found a few times. This chain uses TRBV20-1 with TRBJ1-3, with 7 nucleotides matching TRBD1. This CDR3 contains 15 residues. J lost 0 bases, V lost 3 bases, and 5 bases had no gene match. Germline V gene data show CDR1 as DFQATT and CDR2 as SNEGSKA (reference sequence). CDR3 in DNA: TGCAGTGCTAGTCCAGACAGGGACTCTGGAAACACCATATATTTT. It yields the protein CSASPDRDSGNTIYF.